These T cell receptor beta chains were read from a single sample in a study of blood T cell repertoires in COVID-19. Profiling relied on immunoSEQ multiplex PCR, and the TCRdb table lists in-frame clones only, not all of them. The profile covers roughly 200,000 clones, with 85% to 90% appearing a single time and around 4% taken by the ten largest. Material: PBMCs or T cells enriched from blood (not recorded which). These receptors all come from a woman in her 30s with acute COVID-19. CDR3s include the opening cysteine and the closing phenylalanine or tryptophan. D genes are given only for firm matches. Clone size is stated in some rows and not others, as once, few, many or a class when expanded.

size,D,V,J,CDR3,DNA
.,TRBD1,TRBV29-1,TRBJ2-7,CSVDVRDRGSYEQYF,TGCAGCGTTGACGTCCGGGACAGGGGCTCCTACGAGCAGTACTTC
.,TRBD1,TRBV2,TRBJ1-5,CASGSEGAAQPQHF,TGTGCCAGCGGTAGCGAGGGGGCTGCTCAGCCCCAGCATTTT
.,TRBD1,TRBV19,TRBJ2-7,CASSIDINRWDRTYEQYF,TGTGCCAGTAGTATAGATATCAATCGCTGGGACAGAACCTACGAGCAGTACTTC
.,.,TRBV18,TRBJ1-5,CASSTDTLYVSQHF,TGTGCCAGCTCGACAGACACCCTTTACGTGTCCCAGCATTTT
many,.,TRBV23-1,TRBJ2-4,CAGYIEGNIQYF,TGCGCCGGCTATATCGAGGGAAACATTCAGTACTTC
.,.,TRBV3-1/TRBV3-2,TRBJ2-2,CASSQRTGTNTGELFF,TGTGCCAGCAGCCAACGGACGGGGACGAACACCGGGGAGCTGTTTTTT
.,.,TRBV5-1,TRBJ2-7,CASSFSGYEQYF,TGCGCCAGCAGCTTTTCCGGGTACGAGCAGTACTTC
.,TRBD1,TRBV27,TRBJ2-1,CASSNGQGAGNEQFF,TGTGCCAGCAGTAACGGACAGGGGGCGGGTAATGAGCAGTTCTTC
.,.,TRBV5-1,TRBJ1-4,CASSLEGGANEKLFF,TGCGCCAGCAGCTTGGAAGGGGGAGCTAATGAAAAACTGTTTTTT
.,TRBD1,TRBV4-3,TRBJ1-1,CASSRGTVNTEAFF,TGCGCCAGCAGCCGCGGGACAGTGAACACTGAAGCTTTCTTT
few,TRBD2,TRBV2,TRBJ2-2,CASSPGLAGGLNTGELFF,TGTGCCAGCAGCCCCGGACTAGCGGGGGGGCTGAACACCGGGGAGCTGTTTTTT
.,TRBD1,TRBV19,TRBJ1-2,CASSIAGQGAYGYTF,TGTGCCAGTAGTATAGCAGGACAGGGGGCCTATGGCTACACCTTC
.,.,TRBV7-3,TRBJ2-1,CASSSNRGGTNEQFF,TGTGCCAGCAGCTCCAATCGGGGAGGTACCAATGAGCAGTTCTTC
.,.,TRBV7-2,TRBJ2-3,CASRLDRLSTDTQYF,TGTGCCAGCAGGTTGGACAGACTAAGCACAGATACGCAGTATTTT
.,.,TRBV4-1,TRBJ1-1,CATSGAGTNTEAFF,TGCGCCACCTCAGGGGCAGGAACGAACACTGAAGCTTTCTTT